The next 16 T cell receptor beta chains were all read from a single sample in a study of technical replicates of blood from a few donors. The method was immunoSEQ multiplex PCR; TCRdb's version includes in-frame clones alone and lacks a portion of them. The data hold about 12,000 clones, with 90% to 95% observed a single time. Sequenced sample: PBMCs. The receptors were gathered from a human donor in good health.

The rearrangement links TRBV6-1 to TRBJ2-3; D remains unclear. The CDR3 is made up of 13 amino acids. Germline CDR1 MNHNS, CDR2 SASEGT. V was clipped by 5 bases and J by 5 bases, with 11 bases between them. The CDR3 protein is CASSRLVGDTQYF. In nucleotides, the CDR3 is TGTGCCAGCAGTCGGCTAGTGGGAGATACGCAGTATTTT.

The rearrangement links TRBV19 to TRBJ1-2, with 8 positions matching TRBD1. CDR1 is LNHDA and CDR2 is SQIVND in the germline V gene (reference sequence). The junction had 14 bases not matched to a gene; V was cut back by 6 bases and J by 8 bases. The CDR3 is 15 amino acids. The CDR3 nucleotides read TGTGCCAGTAGACCCAACCATGGGACAGGAGGAGGCTACACCTTC. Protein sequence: CASRPNHGTGGGYTF.

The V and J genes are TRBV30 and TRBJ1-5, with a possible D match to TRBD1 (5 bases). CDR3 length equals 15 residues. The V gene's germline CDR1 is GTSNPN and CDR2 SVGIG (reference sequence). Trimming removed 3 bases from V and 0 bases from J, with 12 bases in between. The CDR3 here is CAWSPGSDSNQPQHF. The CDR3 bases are TGTGCCTGGAGCCCAGGGTCGGATAGCAATCAGCCCCAGCATTTT.

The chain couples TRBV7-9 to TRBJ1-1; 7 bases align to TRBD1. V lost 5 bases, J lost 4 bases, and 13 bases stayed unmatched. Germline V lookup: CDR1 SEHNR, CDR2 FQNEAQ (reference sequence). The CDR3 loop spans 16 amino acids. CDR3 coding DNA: TGTGCCAGCAGCCCCGGGACAGTAGGGTTTGGCACTGAAGCTTTCTTT. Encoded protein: CASSPGTVGFGTEAFF.

CDR3 sequence reads: CASSSNRDRRAWGYTF. The CDR3 DNA follows: TGTGCCAGCAGCTCCAACCGGGACAGGAGGGCGTGGGGCTACACCTTC. This chain connects TRBV7-6 to TRBJ1-2; TRBD1 matches at 8 bases. CDR1 is SGHVS, CDR2 FNYEAQ, per germline. The CDR3 spans 16 residues. The V segment lost 4 bases and the J segment 8 bases; nucleotides outside the gene matches: 15.

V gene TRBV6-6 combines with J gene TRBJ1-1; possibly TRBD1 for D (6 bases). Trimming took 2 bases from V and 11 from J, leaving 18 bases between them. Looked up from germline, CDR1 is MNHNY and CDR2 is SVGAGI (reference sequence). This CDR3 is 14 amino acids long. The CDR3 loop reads CASSYRTGNPGAFF. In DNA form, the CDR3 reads TGTGCCAGCAGTTACCGTACAGGGAATCCTGGGGCTTTCTTT.

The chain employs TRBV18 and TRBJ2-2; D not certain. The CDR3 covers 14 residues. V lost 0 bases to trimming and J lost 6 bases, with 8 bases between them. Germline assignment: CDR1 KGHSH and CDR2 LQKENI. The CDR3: CASSPPSTPGELFF. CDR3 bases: TGTGCCAGCTCACCACCGTCGACACCCGGGGAGCTGTTTTTT.

DNA for the CDR3: TGTGCCAGCAGCACAAACAGGGAGCGACAGCATTTT. Protein sequence: CASSTNRERQHF. The V call is TRBV7-2, the J call TRBJ1-5; a weak D match, TRBD1 (6 bases). This CDR3 region has 12 residues. The germline V and J ends were trimmed by 5 bases and 13 bases, with 15 bases remaining between them. The germline V gene encodes CDR1 SGHTA and CDR2 FQGNSA.

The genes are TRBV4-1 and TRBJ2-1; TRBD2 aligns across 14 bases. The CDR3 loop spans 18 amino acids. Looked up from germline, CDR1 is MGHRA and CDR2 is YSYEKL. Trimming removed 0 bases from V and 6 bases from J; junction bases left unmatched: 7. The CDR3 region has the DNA TGCGCCAGCAGCCAAGACCCGAAGGGACTAGCGGGGGCCAATGAGCAGTTCTTC. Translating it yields CASSQDPKGLAGANEQFF.

The CDR3 here is CASSGTGKSGNTIYF. DNA for the CDR3: TGTGCCAGCAGTGGTACAGGGAAGTCTGGAAACACCATATATTTT. The J gene is TRBJ1-3, the V gene TRBV2; maybe TRBD1 (6 bases). The CDR3 extends over 15 amino acids. The germline V and J ends were trimmed by 4 bases and 1 base, with 11 bases remaining between them. Germline V gene sequence: CDR1 SNHLY, CDR2 FYNNEI.

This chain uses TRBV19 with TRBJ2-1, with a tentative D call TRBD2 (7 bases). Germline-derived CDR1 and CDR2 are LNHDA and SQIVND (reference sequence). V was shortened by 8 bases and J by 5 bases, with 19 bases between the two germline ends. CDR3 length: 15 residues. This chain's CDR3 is CASCTQRGGHNEQFF. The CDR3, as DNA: TGTGCCAGTTGTACGCAAAGGGGGGGACACAATGAGCAGTTCTTC.

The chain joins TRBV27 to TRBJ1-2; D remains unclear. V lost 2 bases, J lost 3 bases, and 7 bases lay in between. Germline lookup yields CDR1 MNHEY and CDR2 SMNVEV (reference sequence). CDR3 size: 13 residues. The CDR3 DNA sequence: TGTGCCAGCAGTTTAGCCACGGACTATGGCTACACCTTC. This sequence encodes CASSLATDYGYTF.

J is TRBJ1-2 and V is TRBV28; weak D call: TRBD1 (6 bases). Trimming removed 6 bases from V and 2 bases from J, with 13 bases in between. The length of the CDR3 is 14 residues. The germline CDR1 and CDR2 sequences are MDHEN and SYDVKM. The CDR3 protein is CASRDRTVNYGYTF. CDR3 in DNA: TGTGCCAGCAGAGACCGGACAGTAAACTATGGCTACACCTTC.

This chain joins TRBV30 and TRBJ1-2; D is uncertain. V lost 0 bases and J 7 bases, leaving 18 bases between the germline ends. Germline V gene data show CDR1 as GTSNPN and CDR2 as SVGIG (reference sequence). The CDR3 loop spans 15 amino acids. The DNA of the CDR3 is TGTGCCTGGAGTGTACTTATTGCCGCGGGATTTGGCTACACCTTC. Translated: CAWSVLIAAGFGYTF. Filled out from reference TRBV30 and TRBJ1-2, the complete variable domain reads SQTIHQWPATLVQPVGSPLSLECTVEGTSNPNLYWYRQAAGRGLQLLFYSVGIGQISSEVPQNLSASRPQDRQFILSSKKLLLSDSGFYLCAWSVLIAAGFGYTFGSGTRLTVV.

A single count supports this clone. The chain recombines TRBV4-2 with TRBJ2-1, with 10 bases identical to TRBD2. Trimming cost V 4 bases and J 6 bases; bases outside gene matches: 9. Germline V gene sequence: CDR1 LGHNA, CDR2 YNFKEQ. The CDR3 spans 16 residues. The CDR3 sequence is CASSPGSGRTFNEQFF. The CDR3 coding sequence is TGTGCCAGCAGCCCGGGTAGCGGGAGGACTTTCAATGAGCAGTTCTTC.

The CDR3 protein is CAIPTGQTNEKLFF. The DNA for the CDR3 is TGTGCCATTCCCACAGGCCAGACTAATGAAAAACTGTTTTTT. V usage is TRBV5-8 and J usage is TRBJ1-4, with TRBD1 as a possible D gene (5 bases). V was pared by 9 bases and J by 2 bases, with 14 bases between. This CDR3 region has 14 residues. Germline V lookup: CDR1 SGHTS, CDR2 YDEGEE.